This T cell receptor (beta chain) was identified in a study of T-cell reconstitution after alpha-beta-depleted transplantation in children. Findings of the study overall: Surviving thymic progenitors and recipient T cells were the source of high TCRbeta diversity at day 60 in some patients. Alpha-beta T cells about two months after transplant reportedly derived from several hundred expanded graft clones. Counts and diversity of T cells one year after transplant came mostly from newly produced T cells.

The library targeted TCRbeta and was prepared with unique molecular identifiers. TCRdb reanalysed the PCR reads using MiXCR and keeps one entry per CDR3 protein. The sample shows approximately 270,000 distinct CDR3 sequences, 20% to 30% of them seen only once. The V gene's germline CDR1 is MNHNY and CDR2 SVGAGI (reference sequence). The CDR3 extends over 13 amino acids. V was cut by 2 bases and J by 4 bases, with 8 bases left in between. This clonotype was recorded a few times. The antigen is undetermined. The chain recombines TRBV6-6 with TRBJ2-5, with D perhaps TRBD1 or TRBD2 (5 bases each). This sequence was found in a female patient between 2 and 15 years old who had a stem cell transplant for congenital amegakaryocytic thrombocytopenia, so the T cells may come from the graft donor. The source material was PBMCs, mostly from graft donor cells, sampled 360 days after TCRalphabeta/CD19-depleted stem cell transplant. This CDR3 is CASSYRDGETQYF. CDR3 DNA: TGTGCCAGCAGTTACCGGGACGGAGAGACCCAGTACTTC.